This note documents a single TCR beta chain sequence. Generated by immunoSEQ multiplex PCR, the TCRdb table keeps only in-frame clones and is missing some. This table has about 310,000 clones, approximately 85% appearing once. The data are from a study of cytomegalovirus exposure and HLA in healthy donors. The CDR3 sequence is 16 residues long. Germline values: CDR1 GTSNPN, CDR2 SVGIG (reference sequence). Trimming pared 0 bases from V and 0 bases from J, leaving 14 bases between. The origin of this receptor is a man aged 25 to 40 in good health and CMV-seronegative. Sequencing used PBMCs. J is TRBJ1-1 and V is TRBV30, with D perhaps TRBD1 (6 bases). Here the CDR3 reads CAWSVPPGGMNTEAFF. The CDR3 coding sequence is TGTGCCTGGAGTGTACCCCCGGGGGGCATGAACACTGAAGCTTTCTTT.